The entry below describes one T cell receptor (beta chain). Its antigen is not known. These data originate in a study of Tregs in tolerant kidney transplant recipients. Unstimulated Tregs (CD4+CD25+CD127-) and CD4+CD25- non-Tregs were sorted from PBMCs. TCRdb's table, derived via immunoSEQ multiplex PCR, lists solely in-frame clones and lacks some. The sample has 110,000 or so clones; roughly nine tenths are singletons. Whole-study results and caveats: Expanding Tregs on activated donor B cells appeared to best identify donor-specific TCRbeta clones. Biological reproducibility was not directly addressed in this study. The small number of patients limits these findings pending further validation.

The clonotype comes from a human donor in good health. The material sequenced was CD4+ T cells from blood.

CDR3 sequence reads: CASRGRGLFF. CDR3 in DNA: TGTGCCAGTAGGGGAAGGGGGCTGTTTTTT. The V and J genes are TRBV19 and TRBJ1-4; D perhaps matches TRBD1 (6 bases). The CDR3 contains 10 residues. Germline V lookup: CDR1 LNHDA, CDR2 SQIVND (reference sequence). The V end lost 6 bases, the J end lost 14 bases, and 10 bases lay between the germline ends.